The clone carrying this TCR beta chain was seen once. The CDR3 has 15 amino acids. Germline CDR1 LNHDA, CDR2 SQIVND (reference sequence). V was shortened by 4 bases and J by 8 bases, with 18 bases between the two germline ends. This sample stems from a study of blood T cell repertoires in COVID-19. Libraries were prepared by immunoSEQ multiplex PCR; TCRdb keeps only in-frame clonotypes and omits some of them. The sample yields around 200,000 clones, over 70% seen once. Sequencing was done on a sample of peripheral blood. This sequence joins TRBV19 and TRBJ2-1; perhaps TRBD1 as D (5 bases). This sequence originates from a woman aged 45-65 years with acute or convalescent COVID-19. CDR3 sequence (DNA): TGTGCCAGTAGTAAGGTGACAGCAGGTGGGGATGAGCAGTTCTTC. Encoded protein: CASSKVTAGGDEQFF.